This record concerns one TCR beta chain sequence. Antigen unknown. This record belongs to a study of cytomegalovirus exposure and HLA in healthy donors. Study-wide points: Cytomegalovirus status was reportedly diagnosed by the classifier with high specificity and sensitivity. Available immune exposure information was restricted to CMV serostatus only.

Germline V gene data show CDR1 as LNHDA and CDR2 as SQIVND (reference sequence). Trimming removed 3 bases at V and 2 bases at J, with 8 bases between. This CDR3 has 13 residues. PCR was performed using 60 Vbeta and 13 Jbeta primers. Using immunoSEQ multiplex PCR, the repertoire was profiled, and TCRdb retains in-frame clones only, with some absent. The top ten clones hold around 0.57% of a sample with approximately 240,000 clones, almost 85% of them seen once. This sequence originates from a woman between 35 and 50 years old in good health and CMV-seronegative. The V gene is TRBV19, the J gene TRBJ2-7; D is perhaps TRBD2 (5 bases). Specimen: PBMCs. In DNA form, the CDR3 reads TGTGCCAGTAGTATTGAGGGAACCTACGAGCAGTACTTC. Residues: CASSIEGTYEQYF.